The 27 T cell receptor beta chains presented below share a single source sample, sequenced in a study of T cells after yellow fever vaccination. A single record per CDR3 protein comes from TCRdb applying MiXCR to the 5' RACE reads. The data show hundreds of thousands of distinct CDR3 sequences, 6.2% seen once. The sequencing used PBMCs, collected 5 days after the yellow fever booster vaccination. These receptors were collected from a man aged 30-40 years who received the YFV17D yellow fever vaccine.

This clonotype was detected ten times or more. The CDR3 DNA reads TGTGCCGGGGGGAGGGGATCCTACGAGCAGTACTTC. It encodes CAGGRGSYEQYF. V gene TRBV30 combines with J gene TRBJ2-7; 7 positions agree with TRBD2. This CDR3 is built from 12 residues. Germline CDR1 and CDR2: GTSNPN and SVGIG (reference sequence). Trimming removed 8 bases from V and 1 base from J; junction bases left unmatched: 5.

The chain joins TRBV14 to TRBJ2-7, with D possibly being TRBD1 or TRBD2 (6 bases each). V lost 0 bases and J lost 3, with 12 bases in between. Germline V gene lookup returns CDR1 SGHDN and CDR2 FVKESK. The CDR3 contains 15 residues. The CDR3 DNA is TGTGCCAGCAGCCAAGATTACCGGGGGCTCTACGAGCAGTACTTC. This gives the protein CASSQDYRGLYEQYF.

The sample holds a few counts of this clonotype. The rearrangement links TRBV20-1 to TRBJ2-1; TRBD2 agrees at 11 bases. V gave up 0 bases and J gave up 9 bases; unmatched junction bases: 10. From germline, CDR1 is DFQATT and CDR2 SNEGSKA (reference sequence). The CDR3 length is 16 residues. The CDR3 spells CSARDTGTSGRGEQFF. In DNA, the CDR3 is TGCAGTGCTAGAGATACCGGGACTAGCGGAAGAGGTGAGCAGTTCTTC.

V and J are TRBV3-1 and TRBJ2-7; TRBD2 matches at 8 bases. From germline, CDR1 is LGHDT and CDR2 YNNKEL (reference sequence). The CDR3 length is 15 residues. With 4 bases clipped from V and 6 bases from J, the junction kept 11 bases outside the gene matches. The CDR3 protein is CASSPGTGLVAEQYF. For the CDR3, the DNA is TGTGCCAGCAGCCCGGGGACGGGACTAGTAGCCGAGCAGTACTTC.

The gene calls are TRBV7-2 and TRBJ1-1; a weak D match, TRBD1 (6 bases). CDR3 length equals 14 residues. Trimming cost V 2 bases and J 3 bases, with 10 bases left between them. Germline CDR1 SGHTA, CDR2 FQGNSA. The DNA of the CDR3 is TGTGCCAGCAGCTTACCAGGGGAGGACACTGAAGCTTTCTTT. Translation: CASSLPGEDTEAFF. Drawing the rest from reference TRBV7-2 and TRBJ1-1, the complete variable domain is GAGVSQSPSNKVTEKGKDVELRCDPISGHTALYWYRQSLGQGLEFLIYFQGNSAPDKSGLPSDRFSAERTGGSVSTLTIQRTQQEDSAVYLCASSLPGEDTEAFFGQGTRLTVV.

In this sample, this clonotype turned up many times. The chain carries TRBV9 and TRBJ2-3; unclear D gene. This CDR3 has 14 amino acids. CDR1 and CDR2 from the germline V gene are SGDLS and YYNGEE. V was shortened by 3 bases and J by 6 bases, with 14 bases between the two germline ends. The CDR3, as DNA: TGTGCCAGCAGCGCTGGAAAGGGCCCTGATACGCAGTATTTT. It yields the protein CASSAGKGPDTQYF. The full variable domain, its missing parts supplied by reference TRBV9 and TRBJ2-3, is DSGVTQTPKHLITATGQRVTLRCSPRSGDLSVYWYQQSLDQGLQFLIQYYNGEERAKGNILERFSAQQFPDLHSELNLSSLELGDSALYFCASSAGKGPDTQYFGPGTRLTVL.

This clonotype was counted at least ten times. The CDR3 is CASSLRGQDGTEAFF. Here the CDR3 DNA reads TGCGCCAGCAGCTTGCGCGGACAAGATGGCACTGAAGCTTTCTTT. The chain has TRBV5-1 and TRBJ1-1, with a possible D match to TRBD1 (5 bases). The germline V gene has CDR1 SGHRS and CDR2 YFSETQ. This CDR3 has 15 residues. V lost 1 base, J lost 4 bases, and 14 bases lay in between.

This clonotype was picked up a small number of times. The rearrangement joins TRBV21-1 to TRBJ2-5; TRBD2, as called in the table, went unchecked against the DNA. TRBV21-1 is a documented pseudogene. The CDR3 loop spans 18 amino acids. In nucleotides, the CDR3 is TGTGCCAGCAGCAATCCCGCAGTCCAAATTCGTATGTGGGAGACCCAGTACTTC. Its translation: CASSNPAVQIRMWETQYF.

In its sample, this clonotype was seen many times. The chain combines TRBV28 with TRBJ2-1; tentative D call: TRBD2 (5 bases). The ends were cut back, 2 bases at V and 7 bases at J, with 12 bases in the middle. CDR3 length: 14 residues. The germline V gene encodes CDR1 MDHEN and CDR2 SYDVKM. The CDR3 bases are TGTGCCAGCAGTTTACCTGGACTCGTAAATGAGCAGTTCTTC. It codes for CASSLPGLVNEQFF.

In this sample, this clonotype turned up a few times. The chain combines TRBV29-1 with TRBJ2-1; TRBD2 matches at 10 bases. The ends lost 0 bases at V and 6 bases at J; junction bases unmatched: 5. The CDR3 is 15 amino acids. Germline V gives CDR1 SQVTM, CDR2 ANQGSEA. CDR3 in DNA: TGCAGCGTTGAAGATCGAGCGGGAGGGCTCAATGAGCAGTTCTTC. Amino acids: CSVEDRAGGLNEQFF.

In this sample, this clonotype turned up a few times. The rearrangement uses TRBV5-1 and TRBJ2-1, with D hard to call. The V gene's germline CDR1 is SGHRS and CDR2 YFSETQ. The CDR3 has 15 residues. Between the trimmed V and J ends, which lost 5 bases and 0 bases, there was a span of 12 bases. The CDR3 spells CASSRSMSSYNEQFF. In DNA, the CDR3 is TGCGCCAGCAGTCGATCTATGAGCTCCTACAATGAGCAGTTCTTC.

As regards this clonotype: The junction departs from the called germline gene at one end, perhaps through a read error. This chain joins TRBV7-9 and TRBJ1-1; D perhaps matches TRBD1 (6 bases). Germline V CDR1 and CDR2: SEHNR, FQNEAQ (reference sequence). The CDR3 is made up of 16 amino acids. The DNA for the CDR3 is TGTGCCGGCAGCGACGTCTGGGGGCACGGGAACACTGAAGCTTTCTTT. Translation gives CAGSDVWGHGNTEAFF.

The chain links TRBV27 to TRBJ2-4; a weak D match, TRBD1 (6 bases). The V end lost 2 bases, the J end lost 2 bases, and 19 bases lay between the germline ends. CDR3 length: 18 amino acids. CDR1 and CDR2 from the germline V gene are MNHEY and SMNVEV (reference sequence). The CDR3 loop is CASSLLPTGVASKNIQYF. The CDR3 nucleotides are TGTGCCAGCAGTTTACTTCCGACAGGTGTCGCGTCCAAAAACATTCAGTACTTC.

This clonotype occurred many times. The chain carries TRBV9 and TRBJ2-4, with TRBD1 as a possible D gene (5 bases). The CDR3 is made up of 16 amino acids. Germline V gives CDR1 SGDLS, CDR2 YYNGEE. V lost 1 base and J 8 bases, leaving 19 bases between the germline ends. CDR3 residues: CASSVSADIKFDIQYF. The CDR3 region has the DNA TGTGCCAGCAGCGTATCTGCGGACATCAAATTTGACATTCAGTACTTC. Based on the CDR3 plus reference TRBV9 and TRBJ2-4, the full variable domain is DSGVTQTPKHLITATGQRVTLRCSPRSGDLSVYWYQQSLDQGLQFLIQYYNGEERAKGNILERFSAQQFPDLHSELNLSSLELGDSALYFCASSVSADIKFDIQYFGAGTRLSVL.

In this sample, this clonotype turned up many times. V usage is TRBV28 and J usage is TRBJ2-7; D unresolved. The CDR3 covers 12 residues. CDR1 is MDHEN and CDR2 is SYDVKM in the germline V gene. The germline V and J ends were trimmed by 4 bases and 7 bases, with 11 bases remaining between them. The CDR3 DNA is TGTGCCAGCAGTTCTGCCCCCAGGGAGCAGTACTTC. Protein: CASSSAPREQYF. Full variable domain (rest looked up from reference TRBV28 and TRBJ2-7): DVKVTQSSRYLVKRTGEKVFLECVQDMDHENMFWYRQDPGLGLRLIYFSYDVKMKEKGDIPEGYSVSREKKERFSLILESASTNQTSMYLCASSSAPREQYFGPGTRLTVT.

This clonotype has at least ten counts. The rearrangement links TRBV4-3 to TRBJ2-3; D is perhaps TRBD1 or TRBD2 (5 bases each). The CDR3 loop spans 15 amino acids. V shed 2 bases and J shed 4 bases, with 13 bases lying between them. Germline V lookup: CDR1 LGHNA, CDR2 YSLEER. The CDR3 loop is CASSQTSLGPDTQYF. CDR3 bases: TGCGCCAGCAGCCAAACTAGTCTGGGGCCAGATACGCAGTATTTT.

J is TRBJ2-5 and V is TRBV7-9; possible D gene TRBD2, 5 bases. The V gene's germline CDR1 is SEHNR and CDR2 FQNEAQ (reference sequence). The V and J ends lost 8 bases and 3 bases respectively, with 13 bases between them. This CDR3 contains 13 residues. CDR3 coding DNA: TGTGCCAGCGATCGACCGGAGGAAGAGACCCAGTACTTC. Translated: CASDRPEEETQYF. The full variable domain, with the rest looked up from reference TRBV7-9 and TRBJ2-5, is DTGVSQNPRHKITKRGQNVTFRCDPISEHNRLYWYRQTLGQGPEFLTYFQNEAQLEKSRLLSDRFSAERPKGSFSTLEIQRTEQGDSAMYLCASDRPEEETQYFGPGTRLLVL.

V is TRBV2 and J is TRBJ2-3, with 7 bases matching TRBD1. With V trimmed by 7 bases and J by 2 bases, 6 bases remained unmatched. In germline, CDR1 is SNHLY, CDR2 FYNNEI. CDR3 size: 14 residues. Here the CDR3 DNA reads TGTGCCAGCAAAGGGGGCGCCCCCACAGATACGCAGTATTTT. It encodes CASKGGAPTDTQYF.

This clonotype has more than one count but fewer than ten. The V gene is TRBV6-1, the J gene TRBJ2-5; TRBD1 matches 7 bases. The ends lost 6 bases at V and 1 base at J; junction bases unmatched: 8. The CDR3 runs to 15 residues. Germline loops: CDR1 MNHNS, CDR2 SASEGT. DNA for the CDR3: TGTGCCAGCAGGGGTATACAGGGGCTCCAAGAGACCCAGTACTTC. It specifies CASRGIQGLQETQYF.

This clonotype was detected a few times. The chain uses TRBV20-1 and TRBJ1-4; a weak D match, TRBD1 (5 bases). Germline lookup yields CDR1 DFQATT and CDR2 SNEGSKA (reference sequence). Deletions cut 3 bases from V and 6 bases from J, with 14 bases between. The CDR3 is made up of 14 amino acids. In DNA form, the CDR3 reads TGCAGTGCTAGGGACCAGGGAGGGGATGAAAAACTGTTTTTT. Residues: CSARDQGGDEKLFF.

This clonotype has at least ten counts. The chain joins TRBV6-2 or TRBV6-3 to TRBJ2-2; 9 bases fit TRBD2. The CDR3 is 18 amino acids. Trimming removed 0 bases from V and 7 bases from J; junction bases left unmatched: 12. The germline V gene encodes CDR1 MNHEY and CDR2 SVGEGT. The CDR3 here is CASSYSTLSGREIGELFF. As DNA, the CDR3 is TGTGCCAGCAGTTACTCGACCCTTAGCGGGAGAGAAATCGGGGAGCTGTTTTTT.

V gene TRBV12-3 or TRBV12-4 combines with J gene TRBJ2-2; 11 nucleotides align to TRBD1. This CDR3 is built from 14 residues. J lost 7 bases, V lost 6 bases, and 4 bases had no gene match. This CDR3 reads CASRGTGGIGELFF. In DNA, the CDR3 is TGTGCCAGCAGAGGGACAGGGGGTATCGGGGAGCTGTTTTTT.

This clonotype was seen only a few times. The chain joins TRBV25-1 to TRBJ2-1, with unresolved D. Germline V gene sequence: CDR1 MGHDK, CDR2 SYGVNS. Trimming left V 5 bases short and J 0 bases short, with 14 bases between. This CDR3 contains 16 residues. The CDR3 loop is CASSNTDGSSYNEQFF. The CDR3 DNA is TGTGCCAGCAGTAACACAGATGGAAGCTCCTACAATGAGCAGTTCTTC.

This chain connects TRBV28 to TRBJ2-7; D is unresolved. V lost 2 bases to trimming and J lost 3 bases, with 14 bases between them. The V gene's germline CDR1 is MDHEN and CDR2 SYDVKM. This CDR3 is 15 amino acids long. The CDR3 DNA reads as TGTGCCAGCAGTTTAAAGAATCGGCTAGTCTACGAGCAGTACTTC. It translates to CASSLKNRLVYEQYF.

This clonotype was counted at least ten times. V gene TRBV7-6 combines with J gene TRBJ2-1; D may be TRBD2 (5 bases). The CDR3 extends over 16 amino acids. Germline loops: CDR1 SGHVS, CDR2 FNYEAQ. V lost 1 base and J 6 bases, leaving 16 bases between the germline ends. This CDR3 reads CASSLGASSGINEQFF. The CDR3 region has the DNA TGTGCCAGCAGCTTAGGGGCCTCCTCCGGGATCAATGAGCAGTTCTTC.

This clonotype occurred many times. The CDR3 DNA sequence: TGTGCCAGCAGTTTCCGGGACAGGGGGCAAAATGAGCAGTTCTTC. This translates into CASSFRDRGQNEQFF. This sequence joins TRBV12-3 or TRBV12-4 and TRBJ2-1, with 12 bases aligning to TRBD1. V trimming: 3 bases; J trimming: 7 bases; junction bases outside the gene matches: 4. The CDR3 is made up of 15 amino acids.

This clonotype was observed a few times. The V gene is TRBV7-3, the J gene TRBJ1-1; D ambiguous. In germline, CDR1 is SGHTA, CDR2 FQGTGA. The germline V and J ends were trimmed by 3 bases and 0 bases, with 8 bases remaining between them. The CDR3 has 14 residues. CDR3 residues: CASSLSTMNTEAFF. The CDR3 DNA follows: TGTGCCAGCAGCTTGAGCACTATGAACACTGAAGCTTTCTTT.